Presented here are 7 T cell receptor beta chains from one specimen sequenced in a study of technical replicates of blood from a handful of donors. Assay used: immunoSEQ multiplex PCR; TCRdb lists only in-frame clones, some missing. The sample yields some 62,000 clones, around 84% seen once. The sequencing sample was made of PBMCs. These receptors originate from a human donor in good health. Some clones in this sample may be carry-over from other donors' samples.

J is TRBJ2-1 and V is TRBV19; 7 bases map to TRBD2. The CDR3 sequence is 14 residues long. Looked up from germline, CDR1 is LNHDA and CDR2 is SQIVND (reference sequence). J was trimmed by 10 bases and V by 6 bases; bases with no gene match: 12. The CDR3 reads CASRASGIISEQFF. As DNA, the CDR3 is TGTGCCAGTAGGGCTAGCGGTATCATCTCCGAGCAGTTCTTC.

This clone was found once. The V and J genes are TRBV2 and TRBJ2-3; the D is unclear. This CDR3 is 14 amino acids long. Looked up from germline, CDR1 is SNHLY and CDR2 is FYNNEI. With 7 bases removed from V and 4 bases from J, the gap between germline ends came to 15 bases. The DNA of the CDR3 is TGTGCCAGCACTGGGTTTGCGAGGTCAGATACGCAGTATTTT. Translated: CASTGFARSDTQYF.

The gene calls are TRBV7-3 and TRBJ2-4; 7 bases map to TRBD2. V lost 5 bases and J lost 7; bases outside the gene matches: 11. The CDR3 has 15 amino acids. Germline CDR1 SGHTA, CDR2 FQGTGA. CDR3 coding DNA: TGTGCCAGCAGCCCATCGGGAGGCCATGGGAACATTCAGTACTTC. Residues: CASSPSGGHGNIQYF. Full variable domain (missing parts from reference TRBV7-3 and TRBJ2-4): GAGVSQTPSNKVTEKGKYVELRCDPISGHTALYWYRQSLGQGPEFLIYFQGTGAADDSGLPNDRFFAVRPEGSVSTLKIQRTERGDSAVYLCASSPSGGHGNIQYFGAGTRLSVL.

CDR3: CASSLLEKLFF. The CDR3 DNA reads as TGTGCCAGCAGTTTATTGGAAAAACTGTTTTTT. The chain couples TRBV25-1 to TRBJ1-4, with D unclear. The CDR3 runs 11 residues. V was clipped by 5 bases and J by 8 bases, with 6 bases between them. The germline CDR1 and CDR2 sequences are MGHDK and SYGVNS.

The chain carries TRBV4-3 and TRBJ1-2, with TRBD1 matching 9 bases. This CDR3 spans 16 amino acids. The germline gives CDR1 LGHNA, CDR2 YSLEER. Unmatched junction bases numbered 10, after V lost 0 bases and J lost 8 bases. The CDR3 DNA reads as TGCGCCAGCAGCCAAGACCCCAAACAGGGGGCCGGGGGCTACACCTTC. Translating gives CASSQDPKQGAGGYTF.

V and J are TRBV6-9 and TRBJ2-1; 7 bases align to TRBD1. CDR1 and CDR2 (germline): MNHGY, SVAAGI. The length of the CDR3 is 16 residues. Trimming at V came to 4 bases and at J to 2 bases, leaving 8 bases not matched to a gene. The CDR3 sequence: CASSSEGQATYNEQFF. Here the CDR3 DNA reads TGTGCCAGCAGTTCCGAAGGACAGGCCACCTACAATGAGCAGTTCTTC.

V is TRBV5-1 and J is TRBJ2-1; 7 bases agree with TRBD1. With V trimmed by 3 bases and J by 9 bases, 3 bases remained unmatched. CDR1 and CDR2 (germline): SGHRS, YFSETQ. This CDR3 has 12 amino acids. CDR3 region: CASSSTGFEQFF. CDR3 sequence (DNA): TGCGCCAGCAGCTCGACAGGGTTTGAGCAGTTCTTC. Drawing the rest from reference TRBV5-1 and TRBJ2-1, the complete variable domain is KAGVTQTPRYLIKTRGQQVTLSCSPISGHRSVSWYQQTPGQGLQFLFEYFSETQRNKGNFPGRFSGRQFSNSRSEMNVSTLELGDSALYLCASSSTGFEQFFGPGTRLTVL.